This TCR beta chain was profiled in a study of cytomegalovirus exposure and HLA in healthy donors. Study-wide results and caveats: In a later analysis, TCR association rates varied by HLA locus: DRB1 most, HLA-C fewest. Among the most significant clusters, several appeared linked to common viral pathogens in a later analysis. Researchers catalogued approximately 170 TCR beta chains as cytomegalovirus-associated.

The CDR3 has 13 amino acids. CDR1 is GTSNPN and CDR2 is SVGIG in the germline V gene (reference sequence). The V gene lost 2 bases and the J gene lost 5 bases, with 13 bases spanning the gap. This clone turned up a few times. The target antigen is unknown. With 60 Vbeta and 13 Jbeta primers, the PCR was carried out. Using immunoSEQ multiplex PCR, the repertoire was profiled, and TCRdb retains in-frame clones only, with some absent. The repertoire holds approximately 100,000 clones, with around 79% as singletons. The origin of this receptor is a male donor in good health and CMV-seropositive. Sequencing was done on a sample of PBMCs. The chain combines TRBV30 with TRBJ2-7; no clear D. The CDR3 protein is CAWSRGLVDEQYF. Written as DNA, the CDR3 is TGTGCCTGGAGTCGAGGTTTGGTAGACGAGCAGTACTTC.